This T cell receptor (beta chain) appears in the sequencing data of a study of memory CD4+ T cells and cytomegalovirus serostatus. Study details: Of the healthy Belgian adults, 9 were CMV seropositive and 20 to 25 seronegative. Study results and caveats: About 40% of the 164 known CMV-associated TCRbeta sequences appeared in CD4+ memory.

In regard to this clone: The antigen is unknown.

Assay used: immunoSEQ multiplex PCR; TCRdb lists only in-frame clones, some missing. The sample shows 25,000 to 35,000 clones, around 76% of them seen only once. The CDR3 extends over 14 amino acids. V lost 5 bases, J lost 6 bases, and 6 bases stayed unmatched. Germline CDR1 is SGDLS and CDR2 is YYNGEE. The sort gate was single viable CD3+CD4+CD8-CD45RO+ cells for memory CD4+ T cells. The sample was memory CD4+ T cells from blood. The TCR originated in an adult in good health and CMV-seronegative. Some clones in this sample may be carry-over from other donors' samples. The chain employs TRBV9 and TRBJ2-1; 9 bases fit TRBD2. CDR3 loop: CASRAGTSSNEQFF. CDR3 nucleotide sequence: TGTGCCAGCAGAGCCGGGACTAGCAGCAATGAGCAGTTCTTC.